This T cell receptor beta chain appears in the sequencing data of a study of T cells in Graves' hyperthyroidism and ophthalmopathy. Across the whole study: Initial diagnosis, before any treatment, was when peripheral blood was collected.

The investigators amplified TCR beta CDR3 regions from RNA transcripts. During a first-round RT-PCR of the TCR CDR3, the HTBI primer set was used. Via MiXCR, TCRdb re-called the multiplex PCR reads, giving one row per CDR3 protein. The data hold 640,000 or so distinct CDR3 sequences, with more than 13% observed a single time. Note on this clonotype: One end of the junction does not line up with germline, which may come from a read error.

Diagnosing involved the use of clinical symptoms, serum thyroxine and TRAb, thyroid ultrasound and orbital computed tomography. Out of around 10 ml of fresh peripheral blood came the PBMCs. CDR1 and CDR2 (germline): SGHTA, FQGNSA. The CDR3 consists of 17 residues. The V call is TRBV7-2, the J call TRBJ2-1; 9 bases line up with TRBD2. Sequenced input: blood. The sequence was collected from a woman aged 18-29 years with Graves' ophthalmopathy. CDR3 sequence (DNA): TGCGCCAGCAGCTTGGGGCTTTGGGTAGCGGGAGAGTACGAGCAGTTCTTC. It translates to CASSLGLWVAGEYEQFF. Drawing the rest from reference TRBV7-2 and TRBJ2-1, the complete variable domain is GAGVSQSPSNKVTEKGKDVELRCDPISGHTALYWYRQSLGQGLEFLIYFQGNSAPDKSGLPSDRFSAERTGGSVSTLTIQRTQQEDSAVYLCASSLGLWVAGEYEQFFGPGTRLTVL.